The rows below give T cell receptor beta chains drawn from one sample of a study of blood T cell repertoires in COVID-19. This table comes from immunoSEQ multiplex PCR, and its TCRdb copy is limited to in-frame clones, with some not included. The sample includes about 400,000 clones, about 87% of them seen just once. Specimen: peripheral blood. The receptors were gathered from a human donor in a cohort sampled during active COVID-19. CDR3s include the opening cysteine and the closing phenylalanine or tryptophan. The D gene is left open where the match is weak. Clone size, where shown, is once, few, many, or a class for clones that have expanded.

CDR3 protein: CASSLAVTGELFF
CDR3 DNA: TGCGCCAGCAGCTTGGCGGTCACCGGGGAGCTGTTTTTT
V gene: TRBV5-1
D gene: .
clone size: few
J gene: TRBJ2-2

CDR3 protein: CATSREEYRQPQHF
CDR3 DNA: TGTGCCACCAGCAGAGAAGAGTATCGCCAGCCCCAGCATTTT
V gene: TRBV15
D gene: .
clone size: .
J gene: TRBJ1-5

CDR3 protein: CATSRAVQGAWGNQPQHF
CDR3 DNA: TGTGCCACCAGCAGAGCGGTACAGGGGGCTTGGGGCAATCAGCCCCAGCATTTT
V gene: TRBV15
D gene: TRBD1
clone size: once
J gene: TRBJ1-5

CDR3 protein: CASPLEDRGEGMPYSNQPQHF
CDR3 DNA: TGTGCCAGCCCGCTGGAGGACAGGGGAGAAGGAATGCCTTATAGCAATCAGCCCCAGCATTTT
V gene: TRBV27
D gene: TRBD1
clone size: few
J gene: TRBJ1-5

CDR3 protein: CASEDRAYEQYF
CDR3 DNA: TGTGCCAGCGAGGACAGGGCCTACGAGCAGTACTTC
V gene: TRBV28
D gene: TRBD1
clone size: .
J gene: TRBJ2-7

CDR3 protein: CASSRSRQGGDSPLHF
CDR3 DNA: TGCGCCAGCAGCCGATCCAGACAGGGGGGTGATTCACCCCTCCACTTT
V gene: TRBV5-1
D gene: TRBD1
clone size: few
J gene: TRBJ1-6

CDR3 protein: CASSYGRARQETQYF
CDR3 DNA: TGTGCCAGCAGTTACGGGAGGGCGCGTCAAGAGACCCAGTACTTC
V gene: TRBV6-5
D gene: TRBD2
clone size: .
J gene: TRBJ2-5

CDR3 protein: CASSLQGVGQFF
CDR3 DNA: TGTGCCAGCAGTTTACAGGGGGTTGGGCAGTTCTTC
V gene: TRBV27
D gene: TRBD1
clone size: few
J gene: TRBJ2-1

CDR3 protein: CASSETSGSGADTQYF
CDR3 DNA: TGTGCCAGCAGTGAAACTAGCGGGAGTGGAGCAGATACGCAGTATTTT
V gene: TRBV6-1
D gene: TRBD2
clone size: .
J gene: TRBJ2-3

CDR3 protein: CASSSHTANSPLHF
CDR3 DNA: TGTGCCAGCAGCTCTCATACTGCGAATTCACCCCTCCACTTT
V gene: TRBV11-2
D gene: .
clone size: .
J gene: TRBJ1-6

CDR3 protein: CASSEWTGGNNEQYF
CDR3 DNA: TGTGCCAGCAGTGAATGGACAGGGGGTAACAACGAGCAGTACTTC
V gene: TRBV25-1
D gene: TRBD1
clone size: .
J gene: TRBJ2-7

CDR3 protein: CASTRASGSTDTQYF
CDR3 DNA: TGTGCCAGCACTCGGGCTAGCGGAAGCACAGATACGCAGTATTTT
V gene: TRBV27
D gene: TRBD2
clone size: .
J gene: TRBJ2-3

CDR3 protein: CASSGLAGGPKDTQYF
CDR3 DNA: TGTGCCAGCAGCGGGTTAGCGGGGGGGCCAAAAGATACGCAGTATTTT
V gene: TRBV9
D gene: TRBD2
clone size: once
J gene: TRBJ2-3

CDR3 protein: CASSLQGNQPQHF
CDR3 DNA: TGTGCCAGCAGTCTACAGGGGAATCAGCCCCAGCATTTT
V gene: TRBV6-5
D gene: TRBD1
clone size: .
J gene: TRBJ1-5

CDR3 protein: CASSTRTGGGTGELFF
CDR3 DNA: TGCGCCAGCAGCACGCGGACAGGGGGCGGCACCGGGGAGCTGTTTTTT
V gene: TRBV5-1
D gene: TRBD1
clone size: .
J gene: TRBJ2-2

CDR3 protein: CASSIGLGGYEQYF
CDR3 DNA: TGTGCCAGTAGTATAGGACTGGGGGGCTACGAGCAGTACTTC
V gene: TRBV19
D gene: .
clone size: few
J gene: TRBJ2-7

CDR3 protein: CASGLTHYGYTF
CDR3 DNA: TGTGCCAGTGGCCTTACCCACTATGGCTACACCTTC
V gene: TRBV28
D gene: .
clone size: once
J gene: TRBJ1-2

CDR3 protein: CSVGKQAFEQYF
CDR3 DNA: TGCAGCGTTGGTAAACAGGCCTTCGAGCAGTACTTC
V gene: TRBV29-1
D gene: .
clone size: .
J gene: TRBJ2-7

CDR3 protein: CASSLAYRGEDLPNVLTF
CDR3 DNA: TGTGCCAGCAGCTTGGCGTACCGCGGCGAGGACTTGCCCAACGTCCTGACTTTC
V gene: TRBV5-5
D gene: .
clone size: .
J gene: TRBJ2-6

CDR3 protein: CATSRDTAAVHQHF
CDR3 DNA: TGTGCCACCAGCAGAGATACGGCGGCAGTACACCAGCATTTT
V gene: TRBV15
D gene: .
clone size: .
J gene: TRBJ1-5

CDR3 protein: CASSLVRQAPGLAGGPGTDTQYF
CDR3 DNA: TGTGCCAGCAGTCTCGTCCGACAAGCCCCGGGACTAGCGGGAGGGCCGGGCACAGATACGCAGTATTTT
V gene: TRBV28
D gene: TRBD2
clone size: .
J gene: TRBJ2-3

CDR3 protein: CASSLTGTYNEQFF
CDR3 DNA: TGTGCCAGCAGCTTAACAGGGACCTACAATGAGCAGTTCTTC
V gene: TRBV7-9
D gene: .
clone size: once
J gene: TRBJ2-1

CDR3 protein: CASSFGGTFAKEQYF
CDR3 DNA: TGTGCCAGCAGCTTTGGAGGAACCTTCGCCAAGGAGCAGTACTTC
V gene: TRBV11-2
D gene: .
clone size: .
J gene: TRBJ2-7

CDR3 protein: CASSQLGGRVGETQYF
CDR3 DNA: TGTGCCAGCAGCCAACTTGGGGGCAGGGTCGGGGAGACCCAGTACTTC
V gene: TRBV14
D gene: .
clone size: .
J gene: TRBJ2-5

CDR3 protein: CASSLLRTDTQYF
CDR3 DNA: TGTGCCAGCAGTCTACTCCGCACAGATACGCAGTATTTT
V gene: TRBV6-5
D gene: .
clone size: .
J gene: TRBJ2-3

CDR3 protein: CASSYGTEASLGPTYVLTF
CDR3 DNA: TGCGCCAGCAGCTATGGGACAGAGGCTTCTCTGGGGCCAACGTACGTCCTGACTTTC
V gene: TRBV5-1
D gene: TRBD1
clone size: .
J gene: TRBJ2-6

CDR3 protein: CASSLSDRAYEQYF
CDR3 DNA: TGTGCCAGCAGTTTATCCGACAGGGCCTACGAGCAGTACTTC
V gene: TRBV28
D gene: TRBD1
clone size: .
J gene: TRBJ2-7

CDR3 protein: CASSQDRVAGALKDTGELFF
CDR3 DNA: TGTGCCAGCAGCCAAGATCGGGTAGCGGGGGCGTTAAAGGACACCGGGGAGCTGTTTTTT
V gene: TRBV3-1/TRBV3-2
D gene: TRBD2
clone size: .
J gene: TRBJ2-2

CDR3 protein: CASSRFGEQFF
CDR3 DNA: TGTGCCAGCAGTCGATTCGGGGAGCAGTTCTTC
V gene: TRBV28
D gene: .
clone size: .
J gene: TRBJ2-1

CDR3 protein: CASSHRDYPYEQYF
CDR3 DNA: TGTGCCAGCTCACACAGGGATTACCCCTACGAGCAGTACTTC
V gene: TRBV18
D gene: .
clone size: .
J gene: TRBJ2-7

CDR3 protein: CASSLDIFRGTGELFF
CDR3 DNA: TGCGCCAGCAGCTTGGATATTTTTAGGGGGACCGGGGAGCTGTTTTTT
V gene: TRBV5-1
D gene: .
clone size: .
J gene: TRBJ2-2

CDR3 protein: CAWSVGLINQPQHF
CDR3 DNA: TGTGCCTGGAGTGTAGGACTTATCAATCAGCCCCAGCATTTT
V gene: TRBV30
D gene: .
clone size: .
J gene: TRBJ1-5

CDR3 protein: CASSFSGGSNQPQHF
CDR3 DNA: TGTGCCAGCAGTTTCTCAGGAGGGTCTAATCAGCCCCAGCATTTT
V gene: TRBV6-5
D gene: .
clone size: .
J gene: TRBJ1-5

CDR3 protein: CASSFSREGNEQFF
CDR3 DNA: TGCGCCAGCAGCTTTTCGCGGGAAGGCAATGAGCAGTTCTTC
V gene: TRBV5-1
D gene: .
clone size: few
J gene: TRBJ2-1

CDR3 protein: CAWSHRGNQPQHF
CDR3 DNA: TGTGCCTGGAGCCACCGGGGGAATCAGCCCCAGCATTTT
V gene: TRBV30
D gene: .
clone size: .
J gene: TRBJ1-5

CDR3 protein: CASSPLRGGLGYTF
CDR3 DNA: TGTGCCAGCAGTCCACTTCGGGGGGGTCTCGGCTACACCTTC
V gene: TRBV27
D gene: .
clone size: .
J gene: TRBJ1-2

CDR3 protein: CAISDRGTEAFF
CDR3 DNA: TGTGCCATCAGCGACAGGGGCACTGAAGCTTTCTTT
V gene: TRBV10-3
D gene: TRBD1
clone size: .
J gene: TRBJ1-1